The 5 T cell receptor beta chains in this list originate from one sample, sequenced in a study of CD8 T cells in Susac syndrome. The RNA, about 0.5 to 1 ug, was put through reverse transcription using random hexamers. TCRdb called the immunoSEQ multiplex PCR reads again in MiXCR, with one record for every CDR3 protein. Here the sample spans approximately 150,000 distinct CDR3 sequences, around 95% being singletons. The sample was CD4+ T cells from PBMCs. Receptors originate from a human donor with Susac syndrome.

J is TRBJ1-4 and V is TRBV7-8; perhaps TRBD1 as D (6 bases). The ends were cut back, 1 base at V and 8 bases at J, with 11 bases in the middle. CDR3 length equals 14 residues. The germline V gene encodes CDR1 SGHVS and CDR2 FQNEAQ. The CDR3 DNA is TGTGCCAGCAGCTTAGTTACAGGGTCAGAAAAACTGTTTTTT. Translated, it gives CASSLVTGSEKLFF.

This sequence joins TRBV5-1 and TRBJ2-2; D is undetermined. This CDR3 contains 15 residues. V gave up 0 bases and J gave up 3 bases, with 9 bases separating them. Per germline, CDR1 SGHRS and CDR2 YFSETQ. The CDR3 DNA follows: TGCGCCAGCAGCTTGGCTAGAGTTGACACCGGGGAGCTGTTTTTT. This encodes CASSLARVDTGELFF.

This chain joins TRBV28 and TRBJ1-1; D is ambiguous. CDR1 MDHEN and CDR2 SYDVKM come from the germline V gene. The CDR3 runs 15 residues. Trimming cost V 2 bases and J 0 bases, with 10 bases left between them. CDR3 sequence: CASSLGSTMNTEAFF. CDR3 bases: TGTGCCAGCAGTTTAGGGTCCACGATGAACACTGAAGCTTTCTTT.

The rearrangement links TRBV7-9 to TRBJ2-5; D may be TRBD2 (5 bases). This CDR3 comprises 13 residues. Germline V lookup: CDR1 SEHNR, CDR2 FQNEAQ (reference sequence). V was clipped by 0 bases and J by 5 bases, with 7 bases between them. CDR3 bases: TGTGCCAGCAGCTTAGCGGGAGTCGAGACCCAGTACTTC. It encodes CASSLAGVETQYF.

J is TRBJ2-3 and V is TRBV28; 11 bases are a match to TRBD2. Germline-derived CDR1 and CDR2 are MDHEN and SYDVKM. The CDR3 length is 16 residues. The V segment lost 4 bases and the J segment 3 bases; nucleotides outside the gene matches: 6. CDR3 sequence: CASSSGTSGNTDTQYF. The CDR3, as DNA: TGTGCCAGCAGTTCCGGGACTAGCGGAAATACAGATACGCAGTATTTT.